The rows below give T cell receptor beta chains drawn from one sample of a study of blood T cell repertoires in COVID-19. The method was immunoSEQ multiplex PCR; TCRdb's version includes in-frame clones alone and lacks a portion of them. The table shows about 170,000 clones, with around 85% occurring only once. Source material: peripheral blood. These receptors were obtained from a woman aged 80 or older with COVID-19, enrolled during active disease. CDR3s include the opening cysteine and the closing phenylalanine or tryptophan. The D gene is left open where the match is weak. Expanded clones are given a class, and other clones once, few, many or no size at all.

j_gene | abundance | v_gene | d_gene | CDR3aa | CDR3nt
TRBJ1-1 | . | TRBV6-1 | TRBD1 | CASSGQGALRGNTEAFF | TGTGCCAGCAGTGGGCAGGGGGCGTTACGGGGGAACACTGAAGCTTTCTTT
TRBJ2-1 | once | TRBV9 | . | CASSVGGGGPYNEQFF | TGTGCCAGCAGCGTAGGGGGCGGGGGCCCCTACAATGAGCAGTTCTTC
TRBJ2-3 | . | TRBV7-9 | . | CASSLWPDTQYF | TGTGCCAGCAGCTTATGGCCAGATACGCAGTATTTT
TRBJ1-4 | . | TRBV7-9 | . | CASSLERTRLFF | TGTGCCAGCAGCTTAGAGCGGACGAGGCTGTTTTTT
TRBJ1-2 | . | TRBV3-1/TRBV3-2 | . | CASSQFGGNYGYTF | TGTGCCAGCAGCCAATTCGGGGGTAACTATGGCTACACCTTC
TRBJ2-2 | . | TRBV12-5 | TRBD2 | CASGFFSPLAGGPTGELFF | TGTGCTAGTGGTTTCTTCTCCCCCCTAGCGGGAGGGCCCACCGGGGAGCTGTTTTTT
TRBJ1-5 | . | TRBV19 | TRBD1 | CASKITGGSHNQPQHF | TGTGCTTCAAAAATTACAGGGGGGTCTCACAATCAGCCCCAGCATTTT
TRBJ1-1 | . | TRBV7-6 | TRBD1 | CASSLRDRGRAFF | TGTGCCAGCAGCCTTCGGGACAGGGGACGAGCTTTCTTT
TRBJ1-5 | . | TRBV28 | TRBD1 | CASSPHRGLGGNQPQHF | TGTGCCAGCAGTCCCCACAGGGGGTTAGGAGGCAATCAGCCCCAGCATTTT
TRBJ2-4 | . | TRBV7-9 | TRBD1 | CASSDTGGYIQYF | TGTGCCAGCAGCGACACAGGGGGCTACATTCAGTACTTC
TRBJ2-3 | . | TRBV5-4 | TRBD2 | CASSSTSGSTDTQYF | TGTGCCAGCAGCTCGACTAGCGGGAGCACAGATACGCAGTATTTT
TRBJ2-1 | . | TRBV15 | TRBD1 | CATSRGFGTGNDEQFF | TGTGCCACCAGCAGAGGTTTTGGGACAGGGAACGATGAGCAGTTCTTC
TRBJ2-5 | . | TRBV28 | TRBD1 | CASSRGTGGNQETQYF | TGTGCCAGCAGCCGAGGGACAGGGGGAAACCAAGAGACCCAGTACTTC
TRBJ1-1 | . | TRBV6-5 | . | CASSDFGMVNTEAFF | TGTGCCAGCAGCGATTTCGGGATGGTAAACACTGAAGCTTTCTTT
TRBJ1-1 | few | TRBV11-3 | . | CAKPDRDEAFF | TGTGCCAAGCCCGACAGAGATGAAGCTTTCTTT
TRBJ2-7 | . | TRBV3-1/TRBV3-2 | . | CASSQLSSSYEQYF | TGTGCCAGCAGCCAACTAAGTTCCTCCTACGAGCAGTACTTC
TRBJ2-3 | . | TRBV7-8 | . | CASSLAFQRDTQYF | TGTGCCAGCAGCTTAGCATTCCAGCGCGATACGCAGTATTTT
TRBJ1-4 | . | TRBV20-1 | . | CSASEGSLFF | TGCAGTGCTAGTGAGGGCAGTCTGTTTTTT
TRBJ1-2 | . | TRBV3-1/TRBV3-2 | TRBD1 | CASSPQGLRGYTF | TGTGCCAGCAGCCCACAGGGGCTTAGGGGCTACACCTTC
TRBJ1-2 | . | TRBV5-1 | TRBD1 | CASSLRTGYGYTF | TGCGCCAGCAGCCTTAGGACAGGCTATGGCTACACCTTC
TRBJ1-4 | . | TRBV18 | TRBD1 | CASSPGTGPNEKLFF | TGTGCCAGCTCACCCGGGACAGGACCTAATGAAAAACTGTTTTTT
TRBJ2-2 | many | TRBV11-2 | . | CASSLDRGAGELFF | TGTGCCAGCAGCTTAGATCGGGGAGCCGGGGAGCTGTTTTTT
TRBJ2-1 | . | TRBV28 | . | CASSPSRGQFF | TGTGCCAGCAGTCCTAGTAGAGGGCAGTTCTTC